These T cell receptor beta chains were read from a single sample in a study of T cell repertoires in cytomegalovirus infection. TCRdb independently ran MiXCR on the reads; one entry per CDR3 protein. The data show more than 250,000 distinct CDR3 sequences, 25% seen once. These TCRs are of unknown antigen specificity. Sequenced material: cultured PBMCs, taken from culture after CMV antigen stimulation. These receptors were collected from a human donor in good health (CMV status not recorded). Some clones in this sample may be carry-over from other donors' samples. Both conserved end residues are part of each CDR3.

TRBJ1-4 TRBV18 CASSPAPPGGKLFF
TRBJ1-5 TRBV24-1 CATASAGQPQHF
TRBJ2-5 TRBV4-1 CASSQVNRYETQYF
TRBJ2-1 TRBV19 CASSISIYNEQFF
TRBJ2-1 TRBV4-3 CASSHGLAEIYNEQFF
TRBJ1-2 TRBV18 CASSPTSGRGGYGYTF
TRBJ2-3 TRBV28 CASKEGGRTDTQYF
TRBJ2-5 TRBV27 CASSASYRGETQYF
TRBJ1-5 TRBV7-2 CASSIPRQPQHF
TRBJ1-5 TRBV28 CASSLRTHSNQPQHF
TRBJ2-3 TRBV7-9 CASSSQARAADTQYF
TRBJ2-7 TRBV19 CASNHPGLGEQYF
TRBJ1-6 TRBV9 CASSVDRTYNSPLHF
TRBJ2-2 TRBV29-1 CSVEAGNTGELFF
TRBJ2-1 TRBV7-6 CASSSGGVAGNYNEQFF
TRBJ2-7 TRBV7-2 CASKTGQSYEQYF
TRBJ1-4 TRBV7-2 CASSFGTVSEKLFF
TRBJ2-1 TRBV12-3/TRBV12-4 CASSLGDRGNEQFF
TRBJ2-1 TRBV20-1 CSATNPTGGPLDEQFF
TRBJ2-7 TRBV4-1 CASSQRDDGHYEQYF
TRBJ1-5 TRBV7-2 CASSLNAQGLRQPQHF
TRBJ1-5 TRBV7-2 CASSNRDRLQPQHF
TRBJ2-7 TRBV6-1 CASSSGLAGTYEQYF
TRBJ2-1 TRBV28 CASSPTSGRVYNEQFF
TRBJ1-2 TRBV30 CAWSAGQGIGYTF
TRBJ1-6 TRBV12-3/TRBV12-4 CASSFEDSPLHF
TRBJ2-1 TRBV7-8 CASSLTGESYNEQFF
TRBJ2-3 TRBV15 CATSRGTSGRGSTDTQYF
TRBJ1-2 TRBV5-6 CASSHQGASIYGYTF
TRBJ2-1 TRBV7-2 CASSRDFASYNEQFF
TRBJ1-1 TRBV7-9 CASSSAGAEAFF
TRBJ2-1 TRBV12-3/TRBV12-4 CASGGRGRSYNEQFF
TRBJ2-2 TRBV12-3/TRBV12-4 CASRRTSAGELFF
TRBJ2-3 TRBV7-2 CASSSRDTSTDTQYF
TRBJ2-1 TRBV7-2 CASSFNGGGAFNEQFF
TRBJ2-7 TRBV19 CASSADIPYEQYF
TRBJ2-2 TRBV3-1 CASSPKGIGELFF